The TCR beta chain described here comes from a study of response to subunit inactivated influenza vaccine. General study findings and limits: Few new T cells, the authors suggested, are recruited by each seasonal influenza vaccination.

Each CDR3 protein is one row after TCRdb ran MiXCR on the RT-PCR reads. The sample holds over 650,000 distinct CDR3 sequences, roughly 18% seen once. A remark on this clonotype: Its antigen is unidentified.

The sample in question was PBMCs from blood, obtained more than 4 days after vaccination. This clonotype originated in a man aged 50 to 60 who received an inactivated influenza vaccine.

In DNA, the CDR3 is TGTGCCAGCAGCTTAGCACAGGGCAGAAACGAGCAGTACTTC. Translating it yields CASSLAQGRNEQYF. The rearrangement uses TRBV7-9 and TRBJ2-7, with a weak D call TRBD1 (6 bases). V dropped 0 bases and J dropped 5 bases, with 11 bases sitting between them. This CDR3 spans 14 amino acids. Germline V gives CDR1 SEHNR, CDR2 FQNEAQ (reference sequence).